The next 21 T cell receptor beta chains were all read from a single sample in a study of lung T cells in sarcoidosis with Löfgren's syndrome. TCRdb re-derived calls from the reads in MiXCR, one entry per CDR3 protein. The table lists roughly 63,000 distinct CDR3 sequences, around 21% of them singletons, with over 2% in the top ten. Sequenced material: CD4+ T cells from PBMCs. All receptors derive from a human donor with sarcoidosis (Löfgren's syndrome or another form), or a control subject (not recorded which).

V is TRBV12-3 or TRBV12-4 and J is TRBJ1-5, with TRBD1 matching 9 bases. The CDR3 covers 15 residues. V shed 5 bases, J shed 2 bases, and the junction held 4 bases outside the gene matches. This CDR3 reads CASSEDRGGNQPQHF. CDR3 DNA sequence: TGTGCCAGCAGTGAGGACAGGGGAGGCAATCAGCCCCAGCATTTT.

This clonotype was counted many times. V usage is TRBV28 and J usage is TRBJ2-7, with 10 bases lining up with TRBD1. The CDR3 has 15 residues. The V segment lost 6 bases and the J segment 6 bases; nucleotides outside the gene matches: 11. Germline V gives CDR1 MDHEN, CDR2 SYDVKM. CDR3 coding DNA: TGTGCCAGCAGATCAATGGGACAGGGGTATGCCGAGCAGTACTTC. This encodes CASRSMGQGYAEQYF.

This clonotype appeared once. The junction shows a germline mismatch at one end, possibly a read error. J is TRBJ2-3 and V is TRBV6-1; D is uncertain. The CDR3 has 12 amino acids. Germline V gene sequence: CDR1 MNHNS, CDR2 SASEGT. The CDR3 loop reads CASSTRTDTQYF. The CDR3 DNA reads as TGCGCCAGCAGTACAAGAACAGATACGCAGTATTTT.

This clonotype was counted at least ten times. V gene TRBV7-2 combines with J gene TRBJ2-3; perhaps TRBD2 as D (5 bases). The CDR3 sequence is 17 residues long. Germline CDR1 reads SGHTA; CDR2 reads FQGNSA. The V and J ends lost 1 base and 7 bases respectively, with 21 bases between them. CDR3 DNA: TGTGCCAGCAGCTTAGGGCCCTCCCTCTCTAGCCTGAATACGCAGTATTTT. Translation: CASSLGPSLSSLNTQYF.

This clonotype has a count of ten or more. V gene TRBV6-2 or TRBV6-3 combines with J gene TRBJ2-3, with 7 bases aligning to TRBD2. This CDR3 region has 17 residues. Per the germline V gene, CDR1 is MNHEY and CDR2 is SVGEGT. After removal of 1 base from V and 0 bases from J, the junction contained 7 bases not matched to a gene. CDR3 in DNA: TGTGCCAGCAGTTACTGGGCTAGCGGAGCTAGCACAGATACGCAGTATTTT. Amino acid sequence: CASSYWASGASTDTQYF.

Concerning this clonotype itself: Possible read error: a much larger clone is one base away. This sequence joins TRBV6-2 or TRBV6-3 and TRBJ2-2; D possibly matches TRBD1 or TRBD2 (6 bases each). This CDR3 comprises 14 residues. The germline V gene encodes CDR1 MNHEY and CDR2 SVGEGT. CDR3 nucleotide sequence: TGTGCCAACATCCGGGGGCGCGTCACCGGGGGGCTGTTTTTT. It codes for CANIRGRVTGGLFF.

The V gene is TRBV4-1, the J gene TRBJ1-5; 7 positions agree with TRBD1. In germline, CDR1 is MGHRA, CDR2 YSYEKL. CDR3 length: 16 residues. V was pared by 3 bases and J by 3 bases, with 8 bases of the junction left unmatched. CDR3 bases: TGCGCCAGCAGCCACCAACAGGGGAAGGTCAATCAGCCCCAGCATTTT. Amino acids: CASSHQQGKVNQPQHF.

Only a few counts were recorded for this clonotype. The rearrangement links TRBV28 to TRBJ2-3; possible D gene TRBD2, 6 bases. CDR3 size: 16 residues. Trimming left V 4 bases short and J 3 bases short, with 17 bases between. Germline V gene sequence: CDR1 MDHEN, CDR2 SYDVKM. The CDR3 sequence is CASSYFTPGGTDTQYF. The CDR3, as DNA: TGTGCCAGCAGTTATTTCACACCTGGGGGGACAGATACGCAGTATTTT.

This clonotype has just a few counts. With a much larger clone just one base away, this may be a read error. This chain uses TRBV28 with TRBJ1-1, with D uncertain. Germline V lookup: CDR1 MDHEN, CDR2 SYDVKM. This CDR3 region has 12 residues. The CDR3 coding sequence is TGTGCCGGCAGTCCACCGGGCCTCTTAGCTTTCTTT. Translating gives CAGSPPGLLAFF.

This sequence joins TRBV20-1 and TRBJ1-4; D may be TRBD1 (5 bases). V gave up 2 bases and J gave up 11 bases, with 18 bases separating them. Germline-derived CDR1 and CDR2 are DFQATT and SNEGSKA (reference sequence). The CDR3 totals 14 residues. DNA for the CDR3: TGCAGTGCTAGACGTGGGGCAACTAATGGCAAACTGTTTTTT. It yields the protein CSARRGATNGKLFF.

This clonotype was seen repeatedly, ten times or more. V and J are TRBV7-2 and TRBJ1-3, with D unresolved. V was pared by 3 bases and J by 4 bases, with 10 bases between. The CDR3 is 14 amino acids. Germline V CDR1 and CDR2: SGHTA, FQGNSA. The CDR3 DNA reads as TGTACCAGCAGCTTCGGAGGCGGGGGAAACACCATATATTTT. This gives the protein CTSSFGGGGNTIYF.

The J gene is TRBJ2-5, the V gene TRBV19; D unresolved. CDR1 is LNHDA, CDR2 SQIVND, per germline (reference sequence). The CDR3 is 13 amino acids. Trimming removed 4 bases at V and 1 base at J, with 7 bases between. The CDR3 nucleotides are TGTGCCAGTAGTACCCAGGTCCAAGAGACCCAGTACTTC. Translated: CASSTQVQETQYF.

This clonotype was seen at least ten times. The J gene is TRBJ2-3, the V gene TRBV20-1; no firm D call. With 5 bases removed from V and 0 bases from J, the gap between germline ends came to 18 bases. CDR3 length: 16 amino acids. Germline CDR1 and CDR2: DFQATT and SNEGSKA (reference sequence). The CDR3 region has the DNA TGCAGTGCTTCTCTAGGGTCAGGACGTAGCACAGATACGCAGTATTTT. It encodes CSASLGSGRSTDTQYF.

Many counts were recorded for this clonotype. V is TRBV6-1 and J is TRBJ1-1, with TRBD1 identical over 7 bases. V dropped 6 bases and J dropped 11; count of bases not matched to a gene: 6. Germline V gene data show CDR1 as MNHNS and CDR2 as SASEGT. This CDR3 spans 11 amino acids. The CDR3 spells CASSTRGLAFF. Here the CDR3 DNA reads TGTGCCAGCAGCACCAGGGGGTTGGCTTTCTTT.

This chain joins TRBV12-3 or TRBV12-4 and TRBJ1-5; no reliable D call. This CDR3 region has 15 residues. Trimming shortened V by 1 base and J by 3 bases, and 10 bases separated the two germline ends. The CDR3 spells CASSLDGQNNQPQHF. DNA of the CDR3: TGTGCCAGCAGTTTAGACGGTCAGAACAATCAGCCCCAGCATTTT.

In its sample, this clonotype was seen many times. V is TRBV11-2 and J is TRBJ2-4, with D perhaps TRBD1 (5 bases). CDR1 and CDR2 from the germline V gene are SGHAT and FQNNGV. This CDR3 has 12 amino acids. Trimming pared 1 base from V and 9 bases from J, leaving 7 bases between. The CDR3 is CASSLGQTIQYF. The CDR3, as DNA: TGTGCCAGCAGCTTAGGACAGACCATTCAGTACTTC. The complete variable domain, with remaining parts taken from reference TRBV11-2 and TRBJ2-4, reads EAGVAQSPRYKIIEKRQSVAFWCNPISGHATLYWYQQILGQGPKLLIQFQNNGVVDDSQLPKDRFSAERLKGVDSTLKIQPAKLEDSAVYLCASSLGQTIQYFGAGTRLSVL.

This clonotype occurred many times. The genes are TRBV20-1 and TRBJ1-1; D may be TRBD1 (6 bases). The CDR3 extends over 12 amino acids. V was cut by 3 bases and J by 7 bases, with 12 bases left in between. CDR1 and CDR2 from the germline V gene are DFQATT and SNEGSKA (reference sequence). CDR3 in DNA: TGCAGTGCTAGCAGGGGTGAGGGTGAAGCTTTCTTT. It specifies CSASRGEGEAFF.

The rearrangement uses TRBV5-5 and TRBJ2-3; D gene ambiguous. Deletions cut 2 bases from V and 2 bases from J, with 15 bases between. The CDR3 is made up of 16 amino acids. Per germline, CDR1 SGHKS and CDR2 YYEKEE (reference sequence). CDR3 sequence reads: CASSFGPTIPTDTQYF. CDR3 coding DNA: TGTGCCAGCAGCTTTGGACCTACTATCCCCACAGATACGCAGTATTTT.

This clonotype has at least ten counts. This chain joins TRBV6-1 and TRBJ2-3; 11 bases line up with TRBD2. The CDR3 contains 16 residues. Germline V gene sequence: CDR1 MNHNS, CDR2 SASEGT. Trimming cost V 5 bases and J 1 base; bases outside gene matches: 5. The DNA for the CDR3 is TGTGCCAGCAGTTTCAGGACTAGCGGGCGCACAGATACGCAGTATTTT. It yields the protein CASSFRTSGRTDTQYF.

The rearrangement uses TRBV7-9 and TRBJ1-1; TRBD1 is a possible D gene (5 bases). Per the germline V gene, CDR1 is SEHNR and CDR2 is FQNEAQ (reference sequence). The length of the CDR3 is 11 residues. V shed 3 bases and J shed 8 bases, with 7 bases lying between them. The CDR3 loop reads CASSLTVEAFF. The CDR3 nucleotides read TGTGCCAGCAGCTTGACAGTCGAAGCTTTCTTT.

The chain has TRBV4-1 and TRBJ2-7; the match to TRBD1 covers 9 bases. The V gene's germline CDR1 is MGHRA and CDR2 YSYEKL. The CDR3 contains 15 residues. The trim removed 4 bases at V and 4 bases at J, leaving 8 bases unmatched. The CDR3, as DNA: TGCGCCAGCAGCCCAGCCCCGGGACAGGGATACGAGCAGTACTTC. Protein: CASSPAPGQGYEQYF.